This T cell receptor beta chain originates from a study of blood T cell repertoires in COVID-19. Background on the study: T cells, B-cell-depleted T cells, or PBMCs supplied cDNA or gDNA.

Assay used: immunoSEQ multiplex PCR; TCRdb lists only in-frame clones, some missing. The top ten hold 2.5% to 3.5% of the sample, which has approximately 340,000 clones, around 83% seen once. The junction had 7 bases not matched to a gene; V was cut back by 5 bases and J by 4 bases. Germline CDR1 GTSNPN, CDR2 SVGIG (reference sequence). This CDR3 comprises 14 residues. Sample: peripheral blood. This receptor was taken from a man aged 25 to 45 with active or convalescent COVID-19. The chain couples TRBV30 to TRBJ2-3; 9 bases are shared with TRBD2. The CDR3 DNA follows: TGTGCCTGGGACAGCGGGAGGAACGCAGATACGCAGTATTTT. Residues: CAWDSGRNADTQYF.